This T cell receptor (beta chain) was documented in a study of blood T cell repertoires in COVID-19. About the study: Specimens from acute and convalescent COVID-19 originated in the United States, Italy and Spain. In each case, the material was cDNA or gDNA derived from T cells, B-cell-depleted T cells, or PBMCs.

Researchers sorted participants into cohorts using their self-reported clinical history. Recovered participants had two consecutive negative NP/OP PCR tests, healthcare professional clearance, or symptom resolution. Trimming took 1 base from V and 11 from J, leaving 14 bases between them. Germline V gene data show CDR1 as MGHRA and CDR2 as YSYEKL. The CDR3 covers 13 residues. TCRdb's copy holds only in-frame clones and misses some; the assay was immunoSEQ multiplex PCR. The sample has 200,000 to 300,000 clones; around 89% are singletons. What was sequenced was PBMCs or T cells enriched from blood (not recorded which). The V gene is TRBV4-1, the J gene TRBJ1-1; possibly TRBD1 for D (5 bases). The sequence was collected from a woman aged 25 to 39 who had recovered from COVID-19. CDR3 loop: CASSQAYRGGAFF. The DNA of the CDR3 is TGCGCCAGCAGCCAAGCGTACCGGGGGGGGGCTTTCTTT.